This T cell receptor beta chain is from a study of beta chain features in type 1 diabetes. Study conclusions and caveats: Individuals with type 1 diabetes displayed fewer insertions and more deletions at VDJ junctions. Short templates might get an advantage during PCR, and this would be equal in patients and controls.

This clone showed up just a few times. Its antigen is unknown. Reverse transcription of all isolated RNA meant that expressed TCRB transcripts were sequenced. Using immunoSEQ multiplex PCR, the repertoire was profiled, and TCRdb retains in-frame clones only, with some absent. This sample has about 150,000 clones; 7.5% to 10% occur once, and the top ten carry about 0.6%. Heparinised blood was drawn once per donor, averaging around 120 mL. Markers CD45RO/CCR7/CD25/CD127/CD95/CD27 served to sort CD4+ naive, central memory, regulatory and stem cell-like memory cells. The clonotype originates from a man aged 18 to 29 in good health. Sequenced material: central memory CD4+ T cells from blood.

In nucleotides, the CDR3 is TGCGCCAGTACCGGGACTGCCAGCTCCTACGAGCAGTACTTC. It translates to CASTGTASSYEQYF. The rearrangement links TRBV5-1 to TRBJ2-5, with D possibly matching TRBD2 (6 bases). The end of the DNA is better explained by TRBJ2-7, so the J call may be wrong. CDR3 length: 14 residues. Germline V lookup: CDR1 SGHRS, CDR2 YFSETQ.